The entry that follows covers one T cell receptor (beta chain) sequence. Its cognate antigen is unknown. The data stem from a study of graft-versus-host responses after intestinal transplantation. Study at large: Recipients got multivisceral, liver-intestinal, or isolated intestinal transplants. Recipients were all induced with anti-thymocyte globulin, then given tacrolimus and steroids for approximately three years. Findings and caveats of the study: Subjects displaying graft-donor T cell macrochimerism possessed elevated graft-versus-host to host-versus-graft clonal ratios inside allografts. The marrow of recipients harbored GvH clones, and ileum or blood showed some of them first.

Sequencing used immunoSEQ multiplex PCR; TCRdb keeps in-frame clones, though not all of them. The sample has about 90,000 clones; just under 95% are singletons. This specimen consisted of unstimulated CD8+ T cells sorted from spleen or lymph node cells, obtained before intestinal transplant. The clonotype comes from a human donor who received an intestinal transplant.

CDR3 protein: CASSSRLAVPTGELFF. DNA of the CDR3: TGTGCCAGCAGCTCGAGACTAGCGGTCCCAACCGGGGAGCTGTTTTTT. The chain has TRBV9 and TRBJ2-2; 9 bases line up with TRBD2. The CDR3 loop spans 16 amino acids. CDR1 is SGDLS and CDR2 is YYNGEE in the germline V gene. Trimming cost V 4 bases and J 5 bases; bases outside gene matches: 9.